This T cell receptor (beta chain) was found in a study of CD8+CD57+ T cells in acquired aplastic anemia. Patients chosen for sequencing had shown CD8+CD57+ cell expansion by flow cytometry. No therapy was given to patients before blood sampling. TCR beta VDJ combinations and CDR3 sequences were profiled from genomic DNA. In TCRdb, the reads were re-called with MiXCR into one record per CDR3 protein. The data show about 98,000 distinct CDR3 sequences, approximately 73% seen once. The length of the CDR3 is 15 residues. Per germline, CDR1 SEHNR and CDR2 FQNEAQ (reference sequence). The ends were cut back, 8 bases at V and 0 bases at J, with 14 bases in the middle.

The specimen sequenced was sorted CD4+, CD8+, or CD8+CD57+ T cells (not recorded which) from PBMCs. The sequence derives from a human donor with aplastic anemia. The chain links TRBV7-9 to TRBJ1-5; D is unclear. CDR3 sequence: CASGSTWDSNQPQHF. CDR3 sequence (DNA): TGTGCCAGCGGATCCACGTGGGATAGCAATCAGCCCCAGCATTTT. Combining the CDR3 with reference TRBV7-9 and TRBJ1-5 gives the whole variable domain DTGVSQNPRHKITKRGQNVTFRCDPISEHNRLYWYRQTLGQGPEFLTYFQNEAQLEKSRLLSDRFSAERPKGSFSTLEIQRTEQGDSAMYLCASGSTWDSNQPQHFGDGTRLSIL.